This T cell receptor beta chain emerged from a study of shared clonotypes between healthy human individuals. This clone is a singleton in its sample. Trimming shortened V by 5 bases and J by 2 bases, and 15 bases separated the two germline ends. Germline-derived CDR1 and CDR2 are MDHEN and SYDVKM. The CDR3 totals 16 residues. Sequencing used immunoSEQ multiplex PCR; TCRdb keeps in-frame clones, though not all of them. The sample contains 2,500,000 or so clones, roughly 90% of which appear only once. The genes are TRBV28 and TRBJ2-2; D uncertain. Sequenced sample: naive CD4+ T cells from PBMCs. Specified subset: CD45RA+ positively selected. The clonotype was recovered from a young man in good health. Some clones in this sample may be carry-over from other donors' samples. CDR3 loop: CASSPPGLGNTGELFF. In DNA, the CDR3 is TGTGCCAGCAGTCCCCCAGGCCTGGGTAACACCGGGGAGCTGTTTTTT.